This T cell receptor beta chain was identified during a study of blood T cell repertoires in COVID-19. The wider study: Collection of acute and convalescent COVID-19 samples took place in the United States, Italy and Spain. The cDNA or gDNA used as material had been derived from T cells, B-cell-depleted T cells, or PBMCs.

Each participant's cohort was designated according to participant-reported clinical history. As processed by the authors: Reference gene primer amplification yielded estimated nucleated cell counts. The method was immunoSEQ multiplex PCR; TCRdb's version includes in-frame clones alone and lacks a portion of them. The V and J calls and clone size come from that table; D and trimming were worked out from the DNA. The data show 200,000 or so clones, around four fifths seen once. After removal of 5 bases from V and 3 bases from J, the junction contained 5 bases not matched to a gene. The germline gives CDR1 SEHNR, CDR2 FQNEAQ (reference sequence). This CDR3 is 15 amino acids long.

This sequence was found in a woman aged 45-59 years who had been exposed to COVID-19. The sequenced sample was PBMCs or T cells enriched from blood (not recorded which). This sequence joins TRBV7-9 and TRBJ2-2; 8 nucleotides match TRBD1. The CDR3 region has the DNA TGTGCCAGCAGCCCTCGGACAGGGCACACCGGGGAGCTGTTTTTT. As protein: CASSPRTGHTGELFF.